The clone carrying this TCR beta chain came up a few times. Antigen: not known. Construction of TCR beta libraries was performed using quantitative 5'-RACE with molecular barcodes. MiXCR, applied by TCRdb to the 5' RACE reads, yields one record per CDR3 protein. The data hold 150,000 to 200,000 distinct CDR3 sequences, with 9.5% to 15% observed a single time. This CDR3 region has 13 residues. Trimming removed 1 base at V and 5 bases at J, with 11 bases between. Looked up from germline, CDR1 is DFQATT and CDR2 is SNEGSKA (reference sequence). The data derive from a study of CD8 T cells in ankylosing spondylitis. Study-wide results and caveats: In ankylosing spondylitis patients, matched synovial fluid reportedly showed significant enrichment of disease-linked clones. About 8 highly homologous variants made up a TCR beta motif, and this motif appeared characteristic of ankylosing spondylitis blood.

The material sequenced was blood, either unsorted or a sorted T cell fraction (not recorded which). This chain links TRBV20-1 with TRBJ1-2, with unresolved D. The receptor was derived from a male donor with ankylosing spondylitis or in good health (not recorded which). Here the CDR3 DNA reads TGCAGTGCTAGAGGGGAGGGAGGGTATGGCTACACCTTC. Protein: CSARGEGGYGYTF.